This TCR beta chain originates from a study of blood T cell repertoires in COVID-19. About the research overall: Some COVID-19 samples were acute and others convalescent; all came from the United States, Italy and Spain. Sources were T cells, B-cell-depleted T cells, or PBMCs; the material itself was cDNA or gDNA.

Original analysis: Estimation of nucleated cell counts relied on the amplification of reference gene primers. The data were produced by immunoSEQ multiplex PCR, yet TCRdb's version contains in-frame clones alone and is incomplete. V and J calls and clone size are copied from that table; D and trimming were computed from the DNA. Altogether about 93,000 clones are present, about 90% being singletons, with the ten largest covering about 1.6%. From germline, CDR1 is LNHDA and CDR2 SQIVND (reference sequence). With 5 bases clipped from V and 0 bases from J, the junction kept 1 base outside the gene matches. CDR3 length: 14 amino acids.

The clonotype originates from a human donor with active COVID-19. The donor label of this sample is uncertain. Sequenced material: peripheral blood. The gene calls are TRBV19 and TRBJ1-3; 7 bases align to TRBD1. The CDR3: CASSWDSSGNTIYF. DNA for the CDR3: TGTGCCAGTAGTTGGGACAGCTCTGGAAACACCATATATTTT.